This T cell receptor beta chain stems from a study of cytomegalovirus exposure and HLA in healthy donors. The study, taken as a whole, reports: Most CMV-associated TCR beta chains appeared HLA-restricted in a later analysis. A later look showed TCR association rates differing by HLA locus, highest for DRB1 and lowest for HLA-C. Excluded: some indistinguishable V segments such as TRBV6-2 and TRBV6-3.

Trimming left V 3 bases short and J 0 bases short, with 12 bases between. In germline, CDR1 is SGHRS, CDR2 YFSETQ. The CDR3 has 16 residues. Use of 60 Vbeta and 13 Jbeta primers characterized the PCR. The method was immunoSEQ multiplex PCR; TCRdb's version includes in-frame clones alone and lacks a portion of them. The sample has around 160,000 clones, approximately 73% seen once. Points on this clone: Its antigen is not known.

Sequenced: PBMCs. V usage is TRBV5-1 and J usage is TRBJ2-2, with a possible D match to TRBD1 (6 bases). The receptor's source is a woman aged 18-29 years in good health and CMV-seronegative. The CDR3 is CASSYIAGANTGELFF. In DNA form, the CDR3 reads TGCGCCAGCAGCTACATCGCAGGGGCGAACACCGGGGAGCTGTTTTTT.